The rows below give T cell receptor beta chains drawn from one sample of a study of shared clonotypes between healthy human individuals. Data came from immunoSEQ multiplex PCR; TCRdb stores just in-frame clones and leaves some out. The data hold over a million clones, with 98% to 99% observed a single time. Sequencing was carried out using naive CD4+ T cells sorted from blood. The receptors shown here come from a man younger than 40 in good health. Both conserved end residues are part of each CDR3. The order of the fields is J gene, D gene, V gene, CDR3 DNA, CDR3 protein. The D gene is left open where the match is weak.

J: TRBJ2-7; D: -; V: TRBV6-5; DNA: TGTGCCAGCAGTCCCCGCGGCGTTTACGAAAATTACTTC; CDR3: CASSPRGVYENYF
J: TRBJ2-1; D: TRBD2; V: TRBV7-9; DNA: TGTGCCAGCAGTCCAGCGGGGATCTCCTACAATGAGCAGTTCTTC; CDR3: CASSPAGISYNEQFF
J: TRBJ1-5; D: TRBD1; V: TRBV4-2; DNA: TGTGCCAGCAGCCAGAACCCTGGACAGGGGGATCAGCCCCAGCATTTT; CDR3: CASSQNPGQGDQPQHF
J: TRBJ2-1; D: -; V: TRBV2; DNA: TGTGCCAGCAGTGGAGAGACTACCGGGAACAATGAGCAGTTCTTC; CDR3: CASSGETTGNNEQFF
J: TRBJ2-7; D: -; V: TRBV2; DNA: TGTGCCAGCAGTGACGGCCCCTACGAGCAGTACTTC; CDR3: CASSDGPYEQYF
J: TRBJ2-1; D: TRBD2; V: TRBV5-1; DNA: TGCGCCAGCAGCTCGGGACTAGCGGGGAGCTCCTACAATGAGCAGTTCTTC; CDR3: CASSSGLAGSSYNEQFF
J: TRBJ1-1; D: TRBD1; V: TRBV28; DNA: TGTGCCAGCAGCCGACAGGGAGGGATGAACACTGAAGCTTTCTTT; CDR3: CASSRQGGMNTEAFF
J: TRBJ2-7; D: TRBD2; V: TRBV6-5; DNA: TGTGCCAGCAGTAGACTAGCGGGCTACGAGCAGTACTTC; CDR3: CASSRLAGYEQYF
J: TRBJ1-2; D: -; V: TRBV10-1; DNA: TGCGCCAGACCGGGAGCTCGGGGCTACACCTTC; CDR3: CARPGARGYTF
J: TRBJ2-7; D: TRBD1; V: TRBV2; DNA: TGTGCCAGCAGGAACTCGGACAGGGGTTACGAGCAGTACTTC; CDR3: CASRNSDRGYEQYF
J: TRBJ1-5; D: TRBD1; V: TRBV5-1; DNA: TGCGCCAGCAGCTTGAGCGGACAGGGCAATCAGCCCCAGCATTTT; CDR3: CASSLSGQGNQPQHF
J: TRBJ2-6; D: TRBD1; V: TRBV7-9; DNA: TGTGCCAGCAGCATTGGGACAGGGGAAGGACTGGCCAACGTCCTGACTTTC; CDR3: CASSIGTGEGLANVLTF
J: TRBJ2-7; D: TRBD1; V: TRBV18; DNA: TGTGCCAGCTCACCTTTGAATGACAGGGGTAGCGAGCAGTACTTC; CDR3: CASSPLNDRGSEQYF
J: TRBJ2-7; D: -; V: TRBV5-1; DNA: TGCGCCAGCAGCTTGGGACGGTCCTCCTACGAGCAGTACTTC; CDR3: CASSLGRSSYEQYF
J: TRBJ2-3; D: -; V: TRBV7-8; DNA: TGTGCCAGCAGCCCCGAGGAGACCACAGATACGCAGTATTTT; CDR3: CASSPEETTDTQYF
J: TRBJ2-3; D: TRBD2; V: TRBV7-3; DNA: TGTGCCAGCAGCCCACTAGCGGGAGAGGACGCAGATACGCAGTATTTT; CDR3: CASSPLAGEDADTQYF
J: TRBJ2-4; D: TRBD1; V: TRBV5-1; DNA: TGCGCCAGCAACCCTGGTGGGACAGGGCTCTACATTCAGTACTTC; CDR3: CASNPGGTGLYIQYF
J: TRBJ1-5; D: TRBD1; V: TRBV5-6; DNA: TGTGCCAGCAGCTTTGGGACAGCTAGCAATCAGCCCCAGCATTTT; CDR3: CASSFGTASNQPQHF
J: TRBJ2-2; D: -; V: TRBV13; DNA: TGTGCCAGCAGCCATGAGGTCACGCCTCGTTACACCGGGGAGCTGTTTTTT; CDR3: CASSHEVTPRYTGELFF
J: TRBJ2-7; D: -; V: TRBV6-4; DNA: TGTGCCAGCGAGGAAGAAGCCTACGAGCAGTACTTC; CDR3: CASEEEAYEQYF
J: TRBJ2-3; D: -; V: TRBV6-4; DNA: TGTGCCAGCGGAACGGGGCGTACAGATACGCAGTATTTT; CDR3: CASGTGRTDTQYF
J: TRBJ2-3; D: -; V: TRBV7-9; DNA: TGTGCCAGCAGTCCTAAATGGCGTTGGAAGTATTTT; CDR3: CASSPKWRWKYF
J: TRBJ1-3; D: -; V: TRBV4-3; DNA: TGCGCCAGCAGCCAAGACGAGGTAGGATCTGGAAACACCATATATTTT; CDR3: CASSQDEVGSGNTIYF
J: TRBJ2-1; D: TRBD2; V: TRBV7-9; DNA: TGTGCCAGCAGCCCCGGTGTAGCGGGAGTCAGTGAGCAGTTCTTC; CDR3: CASSPGVAGVSEQFF
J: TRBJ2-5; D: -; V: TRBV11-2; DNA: TGTGCCAGCAGCATCCAAGGGGAGACCCAGTACTTC; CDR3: CASSIQGETQYF
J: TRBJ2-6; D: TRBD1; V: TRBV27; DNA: TGTGCCAGCAGCCACGGGACAGCACTTTCTGGGGCCAACGTCCTGACTTTC; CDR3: CASSHGTALSGANVLTF
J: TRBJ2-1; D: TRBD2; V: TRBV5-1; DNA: TGCGCCAGCAGCTGGCCTCCGGGACTAGCGGGAGGCGAGCAGTTCTTC; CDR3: CASSWPPGLAGGEQFF
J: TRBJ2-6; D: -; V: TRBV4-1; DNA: TGCGCCAGCAGCCCCGGTAACAGGGTCTCTGGGGCCAACGTCCTGACTTTC; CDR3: CASSPGNRVSGANVLTF
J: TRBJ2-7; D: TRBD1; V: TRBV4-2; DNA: TGTGCCAGCAGCCAAGAGGGGACAGTCGGCGAGCAGTACTTC; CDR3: CASSQEGTVGEQYF
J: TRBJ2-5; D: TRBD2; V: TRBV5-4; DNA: TGTGCCAGCAGCCCCAAGGCCCGGGGGGGAGAGACCCAGTACTTC; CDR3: CASSPKARGGETQYF